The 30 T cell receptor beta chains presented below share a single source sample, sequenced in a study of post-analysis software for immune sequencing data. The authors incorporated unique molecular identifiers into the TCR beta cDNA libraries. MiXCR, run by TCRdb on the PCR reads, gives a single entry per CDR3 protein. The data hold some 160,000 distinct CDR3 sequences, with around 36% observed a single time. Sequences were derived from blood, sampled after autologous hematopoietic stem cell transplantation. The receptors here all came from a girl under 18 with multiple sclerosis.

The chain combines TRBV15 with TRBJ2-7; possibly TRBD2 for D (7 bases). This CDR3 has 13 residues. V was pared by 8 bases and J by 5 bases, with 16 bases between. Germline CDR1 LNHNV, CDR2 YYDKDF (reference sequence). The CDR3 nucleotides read TGTGCCACCCGCGCGGGGGCGCGGAACGAGCAGTACTTC. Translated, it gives CATRAGARNEQYF. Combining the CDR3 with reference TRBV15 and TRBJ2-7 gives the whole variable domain DAMVIQNPRYQVTQFGKPVTLSCSQTLNHNVMYWYQQKSSQAPKLLFHYYDKDFNNEADTPDNFQSRRPNTSFCFLDIRSPGLGDTAMYLCATRAGARNEQYFGPGTRLTVT.

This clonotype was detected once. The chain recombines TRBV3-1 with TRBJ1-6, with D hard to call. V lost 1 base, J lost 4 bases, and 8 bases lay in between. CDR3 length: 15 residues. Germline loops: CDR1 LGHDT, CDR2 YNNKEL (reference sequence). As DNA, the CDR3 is TGTGCCAGCAGCCAAGGGGCGGATTATAATTCACCCCTCCACTTT. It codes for CASSQGADYNSPLHF.

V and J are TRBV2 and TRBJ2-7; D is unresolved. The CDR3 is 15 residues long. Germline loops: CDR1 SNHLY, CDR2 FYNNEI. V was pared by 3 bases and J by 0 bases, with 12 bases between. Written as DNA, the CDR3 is TGTGCCAGCAGTGATGACCCCCAGAACTCCTACGAGCAGTACTTC. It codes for CASSDDPQNSYEQYF.

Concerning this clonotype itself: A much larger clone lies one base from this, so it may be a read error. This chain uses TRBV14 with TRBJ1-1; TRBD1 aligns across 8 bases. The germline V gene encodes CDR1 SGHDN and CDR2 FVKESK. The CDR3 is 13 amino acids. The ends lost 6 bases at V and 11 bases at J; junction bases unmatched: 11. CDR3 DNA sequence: TGTGCCAGCAGGCCAACGGGACAGGCCTGGGCTTTCTTT. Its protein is CASRPTGQAWAFF.

The CDR3 protein is CASSWGGANTEAFF. CDR3 nucleotide sequence: TGTGCCAGCAGTTGGGGGGGCGCGAACACTGAAGCTTTCTTT. The J gene is TRBJ1-1, the V gene TRBV12-3 or TRBV12-4; the D gene is possibly TRBD1 (6 bases). The length of the CDR3 is 14 residues. Trimming took off 4 bases at V and 1 base at J, with 10 bases between the two ends.

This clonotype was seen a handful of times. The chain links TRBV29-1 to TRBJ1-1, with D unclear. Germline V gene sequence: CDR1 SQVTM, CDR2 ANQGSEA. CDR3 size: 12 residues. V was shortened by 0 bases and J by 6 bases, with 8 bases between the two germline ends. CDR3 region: CSVEDWGSEAFF. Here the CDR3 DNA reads TGCAGCGTTGAAGATTGGGGTTCTGAAGCTTTCTTT. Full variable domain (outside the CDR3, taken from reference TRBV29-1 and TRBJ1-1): SAVISQKPSRDICQRGTSLTIQCQVDSQVTMMFWYRQQPGQSLTLIATANQGSEATYESGFVIDKFPISRPNLTFSTLTVSNMSPEDSSIYLCSVEDWGSEAFFGQGTRLTVV.

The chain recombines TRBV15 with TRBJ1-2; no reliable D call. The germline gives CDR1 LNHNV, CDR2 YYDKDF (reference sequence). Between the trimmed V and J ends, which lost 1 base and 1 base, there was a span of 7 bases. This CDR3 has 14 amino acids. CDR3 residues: CATSRAPDNYGYTF. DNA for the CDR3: TGTGCCACCAGCAGAGCTCCAGATAACTATGGCTACACCTTC.

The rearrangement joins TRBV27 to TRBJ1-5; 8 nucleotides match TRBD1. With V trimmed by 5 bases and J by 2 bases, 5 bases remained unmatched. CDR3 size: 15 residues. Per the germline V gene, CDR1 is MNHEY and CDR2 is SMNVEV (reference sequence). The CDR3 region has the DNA TGTGCCAGCAGTCGACAGGGGCTGGGCAATCAGCCCCAGCATTTT. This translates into CASSRQGLGNQPQHF.

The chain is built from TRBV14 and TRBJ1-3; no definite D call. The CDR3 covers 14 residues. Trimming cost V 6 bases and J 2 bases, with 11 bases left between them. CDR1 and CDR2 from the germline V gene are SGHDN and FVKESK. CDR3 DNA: TGTGCCAGCAGTGAGGCGTTGGCTGGAAACACCATATATTTT. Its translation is CASSEALAGNTIYF.

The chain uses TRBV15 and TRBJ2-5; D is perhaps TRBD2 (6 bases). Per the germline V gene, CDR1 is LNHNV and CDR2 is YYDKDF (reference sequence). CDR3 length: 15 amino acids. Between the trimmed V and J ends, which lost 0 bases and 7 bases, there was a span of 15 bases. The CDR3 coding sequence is TGTGCCACCAGCAGAGATCTGAGGGGAGGAAGGACCCAGTACTTC. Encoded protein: CATSRDLRGGRTQYF.

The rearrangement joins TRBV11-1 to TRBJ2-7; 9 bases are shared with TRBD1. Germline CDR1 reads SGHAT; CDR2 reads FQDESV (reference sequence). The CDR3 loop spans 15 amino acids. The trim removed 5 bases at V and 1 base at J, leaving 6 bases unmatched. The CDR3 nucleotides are TGTGCCAGCAGCGGGGCTGGGACAGGGTCCTACGAGCAGTACTTC. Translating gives CASSGAGTGSYEQYF.

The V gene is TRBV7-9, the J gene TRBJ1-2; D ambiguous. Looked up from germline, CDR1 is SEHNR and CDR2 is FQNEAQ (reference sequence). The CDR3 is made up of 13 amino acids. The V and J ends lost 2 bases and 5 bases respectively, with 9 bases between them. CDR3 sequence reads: CASSLFSGYGYTF. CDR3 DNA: TGTGCCAGCAGCTTATTTTCTGGATATGGCTACACCTTC.

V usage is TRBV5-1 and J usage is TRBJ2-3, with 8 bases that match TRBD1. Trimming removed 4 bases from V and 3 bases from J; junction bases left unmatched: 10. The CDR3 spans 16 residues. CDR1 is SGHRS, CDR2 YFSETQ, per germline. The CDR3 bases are TGCGCCAGCAGCAGCACCTGGACAGGGAGAACAGATACGCAGTATTTT. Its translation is CASSSTWTGRTDTQYF.

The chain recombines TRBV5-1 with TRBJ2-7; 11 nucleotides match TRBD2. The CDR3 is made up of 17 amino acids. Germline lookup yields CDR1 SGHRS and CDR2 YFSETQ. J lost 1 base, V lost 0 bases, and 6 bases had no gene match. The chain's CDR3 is CASSLALAGGRSYEQYF. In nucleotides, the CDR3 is TGCGCCAGCAGCTTGGCCCTAGCGGGAGGAAGGTCCTACGAGCAGTACTTC.

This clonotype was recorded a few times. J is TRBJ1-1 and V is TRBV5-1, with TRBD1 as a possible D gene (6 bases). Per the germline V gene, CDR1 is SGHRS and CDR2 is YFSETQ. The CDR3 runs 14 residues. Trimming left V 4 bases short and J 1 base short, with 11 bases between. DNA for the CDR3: TGCGCCAGCAGCGTAGGAGGGGGGAACACTGAAGCTTTCTTT. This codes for CASSVGGGNTEAFF.

CDR3 loop: CASSRTSGSWEQFF. The CDR3 nucleotides read TGTGCCAGCAGTCGGACTAGCGGGAGTTGGGAGCAGTTCTTC. The chain employs TRBV28 and TRBJ2-1; 13 bases are shared with TRBD2. Trimming cost V 5 bases and J 10 bases; bases outside gene matches: 5. CDR1 MDHEN and CDR2 SYDVKM come from the germline V gene. The CDR3 runs 14 residues.

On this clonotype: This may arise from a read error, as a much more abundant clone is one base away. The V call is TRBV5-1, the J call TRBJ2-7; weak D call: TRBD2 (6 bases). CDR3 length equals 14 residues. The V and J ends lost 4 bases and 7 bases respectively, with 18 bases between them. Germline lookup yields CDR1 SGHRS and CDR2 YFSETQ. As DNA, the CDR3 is TGCGCCAGCAGCCCGAGGGTAGAACGGGGGGAGCAGTACTTC. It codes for CASSPRVERGEQYF.

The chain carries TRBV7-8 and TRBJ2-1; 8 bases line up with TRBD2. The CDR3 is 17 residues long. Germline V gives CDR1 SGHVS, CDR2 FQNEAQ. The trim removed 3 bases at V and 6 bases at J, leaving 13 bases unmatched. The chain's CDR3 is CASSFPRSRTSCNEQFF. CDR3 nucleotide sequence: TGTGCCAGCAGCTTTCCCCGATCTCGGACTAGCTGCAATGAGCAGTTCTTC.

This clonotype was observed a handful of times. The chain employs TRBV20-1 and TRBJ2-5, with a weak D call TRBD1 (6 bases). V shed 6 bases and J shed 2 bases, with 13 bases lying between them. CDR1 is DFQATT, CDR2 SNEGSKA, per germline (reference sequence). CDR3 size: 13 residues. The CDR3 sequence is CSAGGGAQETQYF. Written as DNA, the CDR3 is TGCAGTGCGGGTGGGGGCGCACAAGAGACCCAGTACTTC.

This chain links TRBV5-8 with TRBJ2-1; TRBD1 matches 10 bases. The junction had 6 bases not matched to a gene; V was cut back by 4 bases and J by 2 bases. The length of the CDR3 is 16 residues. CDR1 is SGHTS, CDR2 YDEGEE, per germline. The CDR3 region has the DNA TGTGCCAGCAGCCCGAAGGACAGGGGGGCCTACAATGAGCAGTTCTTC. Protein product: CASSPKDRGAYNEQFF.

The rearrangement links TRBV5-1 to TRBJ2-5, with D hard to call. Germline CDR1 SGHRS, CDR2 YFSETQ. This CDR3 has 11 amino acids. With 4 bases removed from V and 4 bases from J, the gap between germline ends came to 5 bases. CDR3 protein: CASSQSETQYF. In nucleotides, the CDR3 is TGCGCCAGCAGCCAATCAGAGACCCAGTACTTC.

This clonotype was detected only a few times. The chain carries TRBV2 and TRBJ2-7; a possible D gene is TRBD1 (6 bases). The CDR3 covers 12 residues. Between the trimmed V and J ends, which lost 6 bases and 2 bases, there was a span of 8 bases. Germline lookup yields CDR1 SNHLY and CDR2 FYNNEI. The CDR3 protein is CASRDSPYEQYF. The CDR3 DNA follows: TGTGCCAGCAGGGACAGCCCCTACGAGCAGTACTTC.

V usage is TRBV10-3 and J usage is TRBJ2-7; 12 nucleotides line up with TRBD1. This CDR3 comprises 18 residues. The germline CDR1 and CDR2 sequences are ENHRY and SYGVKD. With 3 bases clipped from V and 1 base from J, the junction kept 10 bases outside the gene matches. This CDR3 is CAISDPGTGGSKSYEQYF. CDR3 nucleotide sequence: TGTGCCATCAGTGATCCCGGGACAGGGGGCTCAAAGTCCTACGAGCAGTACTTC.

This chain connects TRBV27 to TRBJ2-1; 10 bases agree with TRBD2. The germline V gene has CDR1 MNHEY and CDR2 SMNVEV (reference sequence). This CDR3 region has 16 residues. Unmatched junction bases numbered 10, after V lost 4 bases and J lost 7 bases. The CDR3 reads CASSSSGRAFFNEQFF. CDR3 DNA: TGTGCCAGCAGTTCCAGCGGGAGGGCCTTTTTTAATGAGCAGTTCTTC.

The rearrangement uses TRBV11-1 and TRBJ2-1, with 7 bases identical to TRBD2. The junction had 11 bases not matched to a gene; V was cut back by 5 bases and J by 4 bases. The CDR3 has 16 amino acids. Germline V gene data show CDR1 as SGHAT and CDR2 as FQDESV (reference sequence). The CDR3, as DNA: TGTGCCAGCAGCCAAAGGGGAACTAGCGTTTACAATGAGCAGTTCTTC. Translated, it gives CASSQRGTSVYNEQFF.

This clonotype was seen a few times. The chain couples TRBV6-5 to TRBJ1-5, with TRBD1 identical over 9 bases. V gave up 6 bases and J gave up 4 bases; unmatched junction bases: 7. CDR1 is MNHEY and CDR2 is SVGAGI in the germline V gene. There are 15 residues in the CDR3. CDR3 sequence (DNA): TGTGCCAGCAGCGCGACAGGGGGTCCGAATCAGCCCCAGCATTTT. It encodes CASSATGGPNQPQHF.

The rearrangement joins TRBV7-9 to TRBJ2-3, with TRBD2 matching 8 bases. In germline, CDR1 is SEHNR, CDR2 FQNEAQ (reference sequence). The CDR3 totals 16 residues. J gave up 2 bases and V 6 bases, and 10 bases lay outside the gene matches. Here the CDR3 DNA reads TGTGCCAGCAGTCGCCAGAGCGGGGGAATCACAGATACGCAGTATTTT. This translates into CASSRQSGGITDTQYF. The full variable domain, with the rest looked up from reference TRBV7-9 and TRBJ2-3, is DTGVSQNPRHKITKRGQNVTFRCDPISEHNRLYWYRQTLGQGPEFLTYFQNEAQLEKSRLLSDRFSAERPKGSFSTLEIQRTEQGDSAMYLCASSRQSGGITDTQYFGPGTRLTVL.

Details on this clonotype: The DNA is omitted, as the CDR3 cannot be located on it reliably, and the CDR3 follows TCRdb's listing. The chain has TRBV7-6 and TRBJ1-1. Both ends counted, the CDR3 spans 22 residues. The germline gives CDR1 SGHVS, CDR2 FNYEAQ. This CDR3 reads CASSLAFGYAEQYFGGNTEAFF.

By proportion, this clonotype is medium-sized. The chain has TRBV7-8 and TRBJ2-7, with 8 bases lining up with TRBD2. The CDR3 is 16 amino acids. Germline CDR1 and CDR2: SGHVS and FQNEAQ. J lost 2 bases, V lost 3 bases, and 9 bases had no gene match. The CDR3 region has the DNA TGTGCCAGCAGCTTTAAACTAGCGGCGTTCCCCTACGAGCAGTACTTC. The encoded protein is CASSFKLAAFPYEQYF.

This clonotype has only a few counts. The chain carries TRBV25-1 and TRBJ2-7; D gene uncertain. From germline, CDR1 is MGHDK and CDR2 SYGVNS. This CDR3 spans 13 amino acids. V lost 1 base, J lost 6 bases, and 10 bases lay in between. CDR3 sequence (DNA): TGTGCCAGCAGTGAATTTCAAGTCGGCGAGCAGTACTTC. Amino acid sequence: CASSEFQVGEQYF.